A single T cell receptor beta chain is shown here with its context. The antigen is not known. The data were obtained in a study of cytomegalovirus exposure and HLA in healthy donors. Background on the study: Approximately 170 million T cells yielded 100 million or so unique TCR beta sequences in earlier analysis.

Whole-study findings and limits: Trimming of TCR beta V- and J-genes showed a link, identified in a later analysis, to a missense DCLRE1C variant. One cluster of highly shared sequence variants probably arose as a sequencing artifact. Other equally common chains were less clonally expanded than HLA-associated TCR beta chains, a later analysis showed.

The CDR3 totals 15 residues. Germline-derived CDR1 and CDR2 are LNHDA and SQIVND (reference sequence). Germline trimming cut 1 base from V and 6 bases from J; bases unmatched to any gene: 5. Amplification used 60 Vbeta primers and 13 Jbeta primers. This table comes from immunoSEQ multiplex PCR, and its TCRdb copy is limited to in-frame clones, with some not included. The sample data list under 200,000 clones. The material sequenced was PBMCs. The receptor comes from a man aged 25 to 45 in good health and CMV-seronegative. The V and J genes are TRBV19 and TRBJ2-7, with TRBD1 identical over 11 bases. CDR3 protein: CASSIGWTGGAEQYF. CDR3 DNA sequence: TGTGCCAGTAGTATAGGGTGGACAGGGGGCGCCGAGCAGTACTTC.